This entry lists 11 T cell receptor beta chains sequenced from one sample in a study of cytomegalovirus exposure and HLA in healthy donors. 13 Jbeta primers and 60 Vbeta primers were used for the PCR. Profiling relied on immunoSEQ multiplex PCR, and the TCRdb table lists in-frame clones only, not all of them. The table has approximately 56,000 clones, roughly 72% seen once. The sample was PBMCs. Every receptor here comes from a woman in her 50s in good health and CMV-seropositive.

The J gene is TRBJ2-6, the V gene TRBV5-5, with D hard to call. The CDR3 length is 16 residues. Between the trimmed V and J ends, which lost 0 bases and 0 bases, there was a span of 7 bases. Per germline, CDR1 SGHKS and CDR2 YYEKEE (reference sequence). DNA of the CDR3: TGTGCCAGCAGCTTGGTTGTGAGCTCTGGGGCCAACGTCCTGACTTTC. This encodes CASSLVVSSGANVLTF.

This chain joins TRBV4-3 and TRBJ2-7; perhaps TRBD1 as D (6 bases). Looked up from germline, CDR1 is LGHNA and CDR2 is YSLEER. V gave up 2 bases and J gave up 6 bases, with 8 bases separating them. The CDR3 runs to 12 residues. CDR3 in DNA: TGCGCCAGCAGCCAATCACAGGGCGAGCAGTACTTC. Encoded protein: CASSQSQGEQYF.

This clone was seen only a few times. V usage is TRBV4-1 and J usage is TRBJ2-5; no definite D call. Trimming stripped 1 base from V and 5 bases from J, with 14 bases between. The germline V gene encodes CDR1 MGHRA and CDR2 YSYEKL. The CDR3 runs to 15 residues. Here the CDR3 DNA reads TGCGCCAGCAGCCAAGTTTGGTCCCCGAGGGAGACCCAGTACTTC. Encoded protein: CASSQVWSPRETQYF.

The chain has TRBV11-2 and TRBJ2-5, with a weak D call TRBD1 (6 bases). This CDR3 spans 12 amino acids. Germline-derived CDR1 and CDR2 are SGHAT and FQNNGV. Trimming cost V 6 bases and J 7 bases, with 12 bases left between them. The CDR3 region is CASRPQGGTQYF. The CDR3 DNA reads as TGTGCCAGCAGGCCACAGGGTGGGACCCAGTACTTC.

The V gene is TRBV10-2, the J gene TRBJ2-3, with D possibly being TRBD1 (6 bases). The germline V and J ends were trimmed by 5 bases and 6 bases, with 12 bases remaining between them. The CDR3 consists of 13 residues. Looked up from germline, CDR1 is WSHSY and CDR2 is SAAADI. This chain's CDR3 is CASSRQVGDTQYF. The CDR3 DNA reads as TGCGCCAGCAGTAGACAGGTCGGGGATACGCAGTATTTT.

By sample share, this clone is medium-sized. The chain links TRBV4-3 to TRBJ2-7; 7 bases agree with TRBD1. The CDR3 has 16 residues. Germline lookup yields CDR1 LGHNA and CDR2 YSLEER. Unmatched junction bases numbered 6, after V lost 0 bases and J lost 1 base. The CDR3: CASSQDVRGRSYEQYF. CDR3 nucleotides: TGCGCCAGCAGCCAAGACGTGAGGGGGCGTTCCTACGAGCAGTACTTC.

The chain has TRBV27 and TRBJ1-2; no clear D gene. V was shortened by 2 bases and J by 5 bases, with 9 bases between the two germline ends. Germline CDR1 MNHEY, CDR2 SMNVEV (reference sequence). CDR3 size: 13 residues. CDR3 DNA: TGTGCCAGCAGTTTACGGGGAGGGTATGGCTACACCTTC. This encodes CASSLRGGYGYTF.

This clone was picked up one time. V usage is TRBV28 and J usage is TRBJ1-4; D is ambiguous. Germline assignment: CDR1 MDHEN and CDR2 SYDVKM. The CDR3 extends over 13 amino acids. Deletions cut 2 bases from V and 5 bases from J, with 6 bases between. The CDR3 sequence: CASSLIINEKLFF. The CDR3 DNA sequence: TGTGCCAGCAGTTTAATTATAAATGAAAAACTGTTTTTT.

The chain joins TRBV7-2 to TRBJ2-3, with TRBD2 identical over 8 bases. Germline values: CDR1 SGHTA, CDR2 FQGNSA. V shed 6 bases, J shed 1 base, and the junction held 6 bases outside the gene matches. The CDR3 is 15 residues long. This chain's CDR3 is CASRKIGGGTDTQYF. The CDR3 region has the DNA TGTGCCAGCAGGAAGATCGGGGGGGGCACAGATACGCAGTATTTT.

This chain joins TRBV10-2 and TRBJ2-3, with a weak D call TRBD2 (7 bases). Germline loops: CDR1 WSHSY, CDR2 SAAADI. Deletions cut 8 bases from V and 4 bases from J, with 13 bases between. The CDR3 length is 13 residues. DNA for the CDR3: TGCGCCAGCGGGGGGGGGCAGGCAGATACGCAGTATTTT. Protein: CASGGGQADTQYF.

In its sample, this clone was seen a few times. The chain combines TRBV5-5 with TRBJ1-3; D is unclear. The CDR3 totals 15 residues. V was shortened by 4 bases and J by 0 bases, with 11 bases between the two germline ends. The V gene's germline CDR1 is SGHKS and CDR2 YYEKEE (reference sequence). CDR3 loop: CASSLMSSSGNTIYF. The CDR3 nucleotides are TGTGCCAGCAGCCTAATGTCAAGCTCTGGAAACACCATATATTTT.